Listed below are T cell receptor beta chains from one sample, sequenced in a study of monozygotic twins with cystic fibrosis. Sequencing was performed with immunoSEQ multiplex PCR; in TCRdb, only in-frame clones are kept and a portion is missing. The data hold roughly 4,600 clones, with 96% observed a single time. The sequencing input was blood. These receptors were collected from a boy aged 2-9 years with cystic fibrosis. CDR3s include the opening cysteine and the closing phenylalanine or tryptophan. D genes are given only for firm matches. Clone size is shown for a subset of rows, as once, few, many or a class of expanded clone.

V: TRBV2; J: TRBJ1-2; size: -; D: -; CDR3: CASSEDGGYTF; DNA: TGTGCCAGCAGTGAAGATGGTGGCTACACCTTC
V: TRBV4-2; J: TRBJ1-4; size: few; D: TRBD1; CDR3: CASSQTLPGGHRNEKLFF; DNA: TGTGCCAGCAGCCAGACCCTCCCAGGGGGCCATAGGAATGAAAAACTGTTTTTT
V: TRBV10-3; J: TRBJ1-1; size: -; D: TRBD1; CDR3: CAIQTGGLNTEAFF; DNA: TGTGCCATACAGACAGGGGGTTTGAACACTGAAGCTTTCTTT
V: TRBV7-2; J: TRBJ2-7; size: -; D: -; CDR3: CASSLIWHSSYEQYF; DNA: TGTGCCAGCAGCTTAATTTGGCATAGCTCCTACGAGCAGTACTTC
V: TRBV5-1; J: TRBJ2-5; size: -; D: -; CDR3: CASSPGIQETQYF; DNA: TGCGCCAGCAGCCCCGGGATCCAAGAGACCCAGTACTTC
V: TRBV7-2; J: TRBJ2-5; size: -; D: -; CDR3: CASSSSSWGTQYF; DNA: TGTGCCAGCAGCTCATCTAGCTGGGGGACCCAGTACTTC
V: TRBV5-1; J: TRBJ2-3; size: -; D: -; CDR3: CASSSQGPTDTQYF; DNA: TGCGCCAGCAGCTCACAGGGTCCCACAGATACGCAGTATTTT
V: TRBV6-1; J: TRBJ1-3; size: -; D: -; CDR3: CASSEASGSSGNTIYF; DNA: TGTGCCAGCAGTGAGGCTAGCGGGAGCTCTGGAAACACCATATATTTT
V: TRBV10-2; J: TRBJ1-2; size: -; D: TRBD1; CDR3: CASSEFGTGGPNYGYTF; DNA: TGCGCCAGCAGTGAGTTTGGGACAGGAGGCCCTAACTATGGCTACACCTTC
V: TRBV5-6; J: TRBJ2-1; size: -; D: TRBD2; CDR3: CASSSDSGVNEQFF; DNA: TGTGCCAGCAGCTCCGACAGCGGGGTGAATGAGCAGTTCTTC
V: TRBV4-2; J: TRBJ2-2; size: -; D: -; CDR3: CASSQVQGSGELFF; DNA: TGTGCCAGCAGCCAAGTACAGGGTTCCGGGGAGCTGTTTTTT
V: TRBV5-8; J: TRBJ1-1; size: -; D: -; CDR3: CASSRPRGKTEAFF; DNA: TGTGCCAGCAGCCGACCACGGGGCAAGACTGAAGCTTTCTTT
V: TRBV7-7; J: TRBJ2-2; size: -; D: -; CDR3: CASSPKGQPNTGELFF; DNA: TGTGCTAGCAGCCCGAAGGGGCAGCCGAACACCGGGGAGCTGTTTTTT
V: TRBV4-2; J: TRBJ2-3; size: -; D: -; CDR3: CASSQEEGRTDTQYF; DNA: TGTGCCAGCAGCCAAGAGGAGGGTAGAACAGATACGCAGTATTTT
V: TRBV6-5; J: TRBJ1-3; size: once; D: TRBD1; CDR3: CASSYSGQGGNTIYF; DNA: TGTGCCAGCAGTTACTCGGGACAGGGTGGAAACACCATATATTTT
V: TRBV7-9; J: TRBJ2-2; size: -; D: -; CDR3: CASSFLPGAAGELFF; DNA: TGTGCCAGCAGCTTCCTGCCCGGGGCGGCCGGGGAGCTGTTTTTT
V: TRBV19; J: TRBJ1-6; size: few; D: -; CDR3: CASRRGGESPLHF; DNA: TGTGCCAGTAGGCGAGGGGGAGAATCACCCCTCCACTTT
V: TRBV9; J: TRBJ1-6; size: -; D: TRBD1; CDR3: CASSQGGPTYNSPLHF; DNA: TGTGCCAGCAGCCAGGGGGGACCCACCTATAATTCACCCCTCCACTTT
V: TRBV2; J: TRBJ2-5; size: -; D: -; CDR3: CASSVPTWTTPVAELQETQYF; DNA: TGTGCCAGCAGTGTACCAACGTGGACTACACCTGTAGCGGAACTACAAGAGACCCAGTACTTC
V: TRBV9; J: TRBJ2-5; size: -; D: TRBD2; CDR3: CASSVALAGETQYF; DNA: TGTGCCAGCAGCGTAGCACTAGCGGGTGAGACCCAGTACTTC
V: TRBV5-1; J: TRBJ2-7; size: -; D: -; CDR3: CASSIRWGYEQYF; DNA: TGCGCCAGCAGCATTCGGTGGGGCTACGAGCAGTACTTC
V: TRBV12-5; J: TRBJ2-5; size: -; D: TRBD2; CDR3: CASGLARRGLAGEQETQYF; DNA: TGTGCTAGTGGTTTGGCACGACGTGGACTAGCGGGGGAACAAGAGACCCAGTACTTC
V: TRBV4-2; J: TRBJ1-2; size: -; D: TRBD1; CDR3: CASTQGGQGDRGYTF; DNA: TGTGCCAGCACCCAAGGGGGCCAGGGGGACCGTGGCTACACCTTC
V: TRBV30; J: TRBJ2-1; size: -; D: TRBD1; CDR3: CAWSVGRGLYNEQFF; DNA: TGTGCCTGGAGTGTAGGCAGGGGGCTTTACAATGAGCAGTTCTTC
V: TRBV5-8; J: TRBJ1-1; size: -; D: -; CDR3: CASSFSLGGYTEAFF; DNA: TGTGCCAGCAGCTTTTCCCTGGGGGGCTACACTGAAGCTTTCTTT
V: TRBV5-1; J: TRBJ2-2; size: -; D: TRBD2; CDR3: CASSSGGAGGIQRYTGELFF; DNA: TGCGCCAGCAGCTCTGGAGGCGCGGGGGGGATTCAAAGGTACACCGGGGAGCTGTTTTTT
V: TRBV5-4; J: TRBJ1-2; size: -; D: -; CDR3: CASSRAMSGYTF; DNA: TGTGCCAGCAGCCGCGCGATGAGTGGCTACACCTTC
V: TRBV9; J: TRBJ2-3; size: once; D: -; CDR3: CASSGGAVDTDTQYF; DNA: TGTGCCAGCAGCGGTGGGGCGGTGGACACAGATACGCAGTATTTT
V: TRBV5-1; J: TRBJ1-6; size: once; D: TRBD1; CDR3: CASSAGQAYNSPLHF; DNA: TGCGCCAGCAGCGCGGGACAGGCTTATAATTCACCCCTCCACTTT
V: TRBV25-1; J: TRBJ1-1; size: -; D: -; CDR3: CASSESGTALRRAFF; DNA: TGTGCCAGCAGTGAATCCGGGACCGCTCTGCGGAGGGCTTTCTTT
V: TRBV4-1; J: TRBJ1-4; size: -; D: -; CDR3: CASSRLQGNNEKLFF; DNA: TGCGCCAGCAGCCGCCTCCAGGGAAATAATGAAAAACTGTTTTTT
V: TRBV5-1; J: TRBJ1-1; size: -; D: -; CDR3: CASSLGTANTEAFF; DNA: TGCGCCAGCAGCCTCGGTACAGCGAACACTGAAGCTTTCTTT
V: TRBV7-3; J: TRBJ1-1; size: -; D: -; CDR3: CASSLDSPGNTEAFF; DNA: TGTGCCAGCAGCTTAGACAGTCCGGGGAACACTGAAGCTTTCTTT
V: TRBV6-5; J: TRBJ2-7; size: -; D: -; CDR3: CASSYRPGSYEQYF; DNA: TGTGCCAGCAGTTACCGGCCGGGCTCCTACGAGCAGTACTTC
V: TRBV6-5; J: TRBJ1-3; size: -; D: -; CDR3: CASSTGLLSGNTIYF; DNA: TGTGCCAGCAGCACGGGATTACTCTCTGGAAACACCATATATTTT
V: TRBV10-3; J: TRBJ2-7; size: -; D: -; CDR3: CAISARTGSSYEQYF; DNA: TGTGCCATCAGTGCACGGACGGGAAGCTCCTACGAGCAGTACTTC
V: TRBV13; J: TRBJ2-2; size: -; D: TRBD2; CDR3: CASSTRLAANTGELFF; DNA: TGTGCCAGCAGCACTAGACTAGCGGCGAACACCGGGGAGCTGTTTTTT
V: TRBV27; J: TRBJ2-2; size: -; D: -; CDR3: CASSFGVGGELFF; DNA: TGTGCCAGCAGTTTTGGGGTTGGCGGGGAGCTGTTTTTT
V: TRBV4-2; J: TRBJ2-3; size: -; D: TRBD2; CDR3: CASSQQNLAGGRTFTDTQYF; DNA: TGTGCCAGCAGCCAACAAAATCTAGCGGGGGGGAGGACCTTCACAGATACGCAGTATTTT
V: TRBV30; J: TRBJ1-6; size: once; D: -; CDR3: CAWSVLRSSGNSPLHF; DNA: TGTGCCTGGAGTGTACTTCGATCGTCAGGAAATTCACCCCTCCACTTT
V: TRBV11-2; J: TRBJ1-3; size: -; D: -; CDR3: CASSPYGGDFPGNTIYF; DNA: TGTGCCAGCAGCCCCTACGGGGGGGATTTCCCTGGAAACACCATATATTTT
V: TRBV7-7; J: TRBJ2-5; size: -; D: TRBD2; CDR3: CASSLVGLAGQETQYF; DNA: TGTGCTAGCAGCTTAGTGGGACTAGCGGGCCAAGAGACCCAGTACTTC
V: TRBV2; J: TRBJ2-5; size: -; D: -; CDR3: CASTRGGTMQETQYF; DNA: TGTGCCAGCACTAGGGGAGGGACAATGCAAGAGACCCAGTACTTC
V: TRBV11-3; J: TRBJ1-1; size: -; D: -; CDR3: CASSLEYWTEMNTEAFF; DNA: TGTGCCAGCAGCTTAGAGTATTGGACAGAGATGAACACTGAAGCTTTCTTT
V: TRBV27; J: TRBJ1-2; size: -; D: -; CDR3: CASSLYPRSRYYGYTF; DNA: TGTGCCAGCAGTTTGTACCCCCGCTCCCGCTACTATGGCTACACCTTC
V: TRBV29-1; J: TRBJ1-1; size: -; D: -; CDR3: CSVERGVATEAFF; DNA: TGCAGCGTTGAACGGGGGGTCGCCACTGAAGCTTTCTTT
V: TRBV6-1; J: TRBJ2-5; size: -; D: -; CDR3: CASSEALLALVSGTQYF; DNA: TGTGCCAGCAGTGAAGCGCTTCTTGCTTTGGTATCGGGGACCCAGTACTTC
V: TRBV12-5; J: TRBJ1-5; size: -; D: -; CDR3: CASGSGGRQPQHF; DNA: TGTGCTAGTGGTTCCGGGGGCAGACAGCCCCAGCATTTT